This T cell receptor beta chain was profiled in a study of blood T cell repertoires in COVID-19. The method was immunoSEQ multiplex PCR; TCRdb's version includes in-frame clones alone and lacks a portion of them. Of about 400,000 clones in the sample, roughly 86% were seen once. V lost 1 base and J 3 bases, leaving 4 bases between the germline ends. Germline loops: CDR1 MNHNS, CDR2 SASEGT. This CDR3 spans 13 amino acids. J is TRBJ2-1 and V is TRBV6-1, with D unresolved. This receptor was obtained from a woman aged 35 to 49 with acute COVID-19. Specimen: PBMCs or T cells enriched from blood (not recorded which). Here the CDR3 DNA reads TGTGCCAGCAGTGAAGTTAACTACAATGAGCAGTTCTTC. Protein product: CASSEVNYNEQFF.